This is a list of T cell receptor beta chains from one sample in a study of shared clonotypes between healthy human individuals. Sequencing used immunoSEQ multiplex PCR; TCRdb keeps in-frame clones, though not all of them. Of roughly 2,000,000 clones in the sample, just under 95% were seen once. The specimen was naive CD8+ T cells sorted from blood. The receptors stem from a man aged 18 to 30 in good health. CDR3s leave out the opening cysteine and the closing phenylalanine or tryptophan. D genes are given only for firm matches.

d_call: -
v_call: TRBV6-5
j_call: TRBJ2-2
cdr3_aa: ASSLSGFGELF

d_call: -
v_call: TRBV6-5
j_call: TRBJ2-7
cdr3_aa: ASSPQLGDTYEQY

d_call: -
v_call: TRBV6-1
j_call: TRBJ1-5
cdr3_aa: ASSEFGTWDQPQH

d_call: TRBD2
v_call: TRBV30
j_call: TRBJ2-3
cdr3_aa: AWSVLAGGSSTDTQY

d_call: TRBD2
v_call: TRBV27
j_call: TRBJ2-1
cdr3_aa: ASSLLAGGAEQF

d_call: -
v_call: TRBV7-9
j_call: TRBJ2-7
cdr3_aa: ASSINRGANEQY

d_call: TRBD2
v_call: TRBV7-6
j_call: TRBJ2-5
cdr3_aa: ASSLLAAQETQY

d_call: -
v_call: TRBV7-9
j_call: TRBJ1-2
cdr3_aa: ASSLEQGCT

d_call: TRBD2
v_call: TRBV27
j_call: TRBJ2-5
cdr3_aa: ATRLAGSQETQY

d_call: TRBD2
v_call: TRBV30
j_call: TRBJ2-5
cdr3_aa: AWMREAYQETQY

d_call: -
v_call: TRBV6-5
j_call: TRBJ1-6
cdr3_aa: ASSGLGSYNSPLH

d_call: -
v_call: TRBV20-1
j_call: TRBJ1-1
cdr3_aa: SARGDTEAF

d_call: -
v_call: TRBV13
j_call: TRBJ1-1
cdr3_aa: ASSLENSPEAF

d_call: -
v_call: TRBV6-5
j_call: TRBJ2-1
cdr3_aa: ASTLGAGRNEQF

d_call: TRBD1
v_call: TRBV7-2
j_call: TRBJ2-7
cdr3_aa: ASTFSGTDSYEQY

d_call: -
v_call: TRBV28
j_call: TRBJ1-5
cdr3_aa: ASSLFNSNQPQH

d_call: TRBD2
v_call: TRBV4-2
j_call: TRBJ2-1
cdr3_aa: ASSQPGTSGGAINEQF